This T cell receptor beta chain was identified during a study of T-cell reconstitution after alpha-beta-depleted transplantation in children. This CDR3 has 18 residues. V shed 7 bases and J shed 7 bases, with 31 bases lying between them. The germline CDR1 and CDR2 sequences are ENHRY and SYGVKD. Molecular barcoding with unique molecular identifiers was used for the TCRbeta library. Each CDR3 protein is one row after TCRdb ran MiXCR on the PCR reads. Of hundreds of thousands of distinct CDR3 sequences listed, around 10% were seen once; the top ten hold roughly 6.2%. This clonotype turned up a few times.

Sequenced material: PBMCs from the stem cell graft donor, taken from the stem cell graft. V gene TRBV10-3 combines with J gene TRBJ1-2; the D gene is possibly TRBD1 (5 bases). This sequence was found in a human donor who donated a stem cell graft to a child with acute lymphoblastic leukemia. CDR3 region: CAINTLTVSADLGVGYTF. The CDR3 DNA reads TGTGCCATCAACACCCTGACAGTAAGCGCGGATCTCGGAGTTGGCTACACCTTC.